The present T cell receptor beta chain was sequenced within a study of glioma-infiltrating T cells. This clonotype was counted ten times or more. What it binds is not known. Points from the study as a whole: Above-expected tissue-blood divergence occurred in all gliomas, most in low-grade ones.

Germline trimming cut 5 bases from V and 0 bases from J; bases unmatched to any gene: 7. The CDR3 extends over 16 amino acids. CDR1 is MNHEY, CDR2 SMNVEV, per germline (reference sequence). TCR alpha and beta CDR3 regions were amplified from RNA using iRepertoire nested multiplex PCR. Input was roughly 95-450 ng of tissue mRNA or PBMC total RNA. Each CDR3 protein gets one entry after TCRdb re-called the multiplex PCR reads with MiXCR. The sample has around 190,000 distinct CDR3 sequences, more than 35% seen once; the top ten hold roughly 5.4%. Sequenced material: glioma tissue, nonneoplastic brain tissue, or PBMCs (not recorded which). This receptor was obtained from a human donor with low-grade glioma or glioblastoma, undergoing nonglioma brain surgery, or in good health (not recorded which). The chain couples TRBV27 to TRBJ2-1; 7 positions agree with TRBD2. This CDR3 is CASSLLAQSSYNEQFF. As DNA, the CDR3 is TGTGCCAGCAGTCTACTAGCGCAGAGCTCCTACAATGAGCAGTTCTTC.